Listed below are T cell receptor beta chains from one sample, sequenced in a study of PD-1 blockade in classical Hodgkin lymphoma. TCRdb's table, derived via immunoSEQ multiplex PCR, lists solely in-frame clones and lacks some. The sample has 20,000 to 30,000 clones, 65% to 90% seen once. Sequencing was performed on peripheral blood mononuclear cells (PBMCs), taken before the second cycle of nivolumab. The receptors were gathered from a human donor with classical Hodgkin lymphoma. The CDR3 runs from the conserved cysteine through the conserved F or W. D genes are given only for firm matches. Clone size is shown for a subset of rows, as once, few, many or a class of expanded clone.

CDR3 DNA,CDR3 protein,clone size,D gene,J gene,V gene
TGCAGCGTTGGGACAGGGGGCTACAATGAGCAGTTCTTC,CSVGTGGYNEQFF,-,TRBD1,TRBJ2-1,TRBV29-1
TGCGCCAGCAGGGGCCAGCCATCCACAGATACGCAGTATTTT,CASRGQPSTDTQYF,-,-,TRBJ2-3,TRBV5-1
TGTGCCAGCAGCTCAGAGACCGCTCCCGAGGGTGGCTACACCTTC,CASSSETAPEGGYTF,-,-,TRBJ1-2,TRBV5-5
TGTGCCAGCAGCTTAGCGCAAGATCAGCCCCAGCATTTT,CASSLAQDQPQHF,few,-,TRBJ1-5,TRBV7-9
TGTGCCAGCAGCTTCATGACAGGGGGCACTGAAGCTTTCTTT,CASSFMTGGTEAFF,few,TRBD1,TRBJ1-1,TRBV7-9
TGTGCCAGCAGCGTCGTCGGCAGCTCCTACAATGAGCAGTTCTTC,CASSVVGSSYNEQFF,-,-,TRBJ2-1,TRBV9
TGCGCCAGCAGCACCCGGGGGGTGGGCCATGAGCAGTTCTTC,CASSTRGVGHEQFF,-,TRBD2,TRBJ2-1,TRBV5-1
TGTGCCAGCAGCTTGGGACTAGGGTCGGAGACCCAGTACTTC,CASSLGLGSETQYF,few,TRBD2,TRBJ2-5,TRBV7-9
TGTGCCAGTCTAAGAGGGCAGGGGGGGTACGAGCAGTACTTC,CASLRGQGGYEQYF,-,-,TRBJ2-7,TRBV11-2
TGCGCCAGCAGCCAAGTGGAAGTGGACCGGGAGACCCAGTACTTC,CASSQVEVDRETQYF,-,-,TRBJ2-5,TRBV4-1
TGTGCCAGCAGTTACGCGACAGGGGGCTACGGATACGAGCAGTACTTC,CASSYATGGYGYEQYF,-,TRBD1,TRBJ2-7,TRBV6-5
TGTGCCCTGGAGGGGGCGGGAGGGCCTAACAATGAGCAGTTCTTC,CALEGAGGPNNEQFF,-,TRBD2,TRBJ2-1,TRBV30
TGTGCCAGCAGTGTTACCCGAATGGGGGGGGGTAGTGGCTACACCTTC,CASSVTRMGGGSGYTF,-,-,TRBJ1-2,TRBV2
TGTGCCAGCAGCCAAGAATGGGCGGGGGGGCTTGGCGAGCAGTACTTC,CASSQEWAGGLGEQYF,-,TRBD2,TRBJ2-7,TRBV4-2
TGTGCCACCTCTCTCGTAGGGGGCGAGTCGGTGGAGCAGTTCTTC,CATSLVGGESVEQFF,-,TRBD1,TRBJ2-1,TRBV19
TGTGCCAGCAGTTCCCCGGGACAGGGACGCTACGAGCAGTACTTC,CASSSPGQGRYEQYF,-,TRBD1,TRBJ2-7,TRBV6-1
TGCGCCAGCAGTGGCCATAGCGGGGGGGACACAGATACGCAGTATTTT,CASSGHSGGDTDTQYF,-,TRBD2,TRBJ2-3,TRBV10-2
TGCAGCGTACAAGTCCGAAACACCATATATTTT,CSVQVRNTIYF,-,-,TRBJ1-3,TRBV29-1
TGTGCCAGTAGTGAGGACAGGGACGAGCAGTACTTC,CASSEDRDEQYF,-,TRBD1,TRBJ2-7,TRBV19
TGTGCCAGCAGCCCGAACAAAGGGGACAGGGGGCCTCAGCCCCAGCATTTT,CASSPNKGDRGPQPQHF,-,-,TRBJ1-5,TRBV21-1
TGTGCCAGCAGTGTGACACCTACCTACGAGCAGTACTTC,CASSVTPTYEQYF,-,-,TRBJ2-7,TRBV5-4
TGCGCCAGCAGCTTGGATCCCAGAAACTCCTACGAGCAGTACTTC,CASSLDPRNSYEQYF,-,-,TRBJ2-7,TRBV5-1
TGTGCCAGCTGTCTTAATTCGGGAGGCCCCAGTGAGCAGTTCTTC,CASCLNSGGPSEQFF,few,TRBD2,TRBJ2-1,TRBV6-1
TGTGCCAGCTCACCACGGTCCTCCTACGAGCAGTACTTC,CASSPRSSYEQYF,few,-,TRBJ2-7,TRBV18
TGTGCCACCCACGGAGGAGGGGTTCAGCCCCAGCATTTT,CATHGGGVQPQHF,-,-,TRBJ1-5,TRBV10-3
TGTGCTAGTGGTTTGGGGGTTCAGAACACTGAAGCTTTCTTT,CASGLGVQNTEAFF,-,-,TRBJ1-1,TRBV12-5
TGTGCCAGCAGCCCGACTAGCGCAACCACAGATACGCAGTATTTT,CASSPTSATTDTQYF,-,TRBD2,TRBJ2-3,TRBV5-5
TGTGCCAGCAGGTCCCCTGCCGGAGCGGCCACTGAAGCTTTCTTT,CASRSPAGAATEAFF,-,-,TRBJ1-1,TRBV28
TGTGCCAGCAGCGTAGACCCCGGGTTAGGGGCCAACGTCCTGACTTTC,CASSVDPGLGANVLTF,-,-,TRBJ2-6,TRBV9
TGTGCCAGCAGCCAAGAGGAACAGGGGGCGTATAATTCACCCCTCCACTTT,CASSQEEQGAYNSPLHF,-,TRBD1,TRBJ1-6,TRBV4-2
TGTGCCAGCAGTGTCTTGTTCCTAGCCAACTATGGCTACACCTTC,CASSVLFLANYGYTF,-,-,TRBJ1-2,TRBV28
TGTGCCAGCCTACCCCAGGGGCCCTCCTACGAGCAGTACTTC,CASLPQGPSYEQYF,once,-,TRBJ2-7,TRBV2
TGTGCCAGCACCTTACAGGCAGGGGGTGCTCAGCCCCAGCATTTT,CASTLQAGGAQPQHF,-,TRBD1,TRBJ1-5,TRBV28
TGTGCCAGCAGTTCCCGCCGGTACCAAGAGACCCAGTACTTC,CASSSRRYQETQYF,-,-,TRBJ2-5,TRBV27
TGTGCCAGCAGTACCAACAGGGACACTGAAGCTTTCTTT,CASSTNRDTEAFF,-,-,TRBJ1-1,TRBV6-6
TGTGCCAGCAGCCTGGCCGGGGCCGGGGAGCTGTTTTTT,CASSLAGAGELFF,-,-,TRBJ2-2,TRBV7-9
TGTGCCAGCAGCCAAACACGCAATGAGCAGTTCTTC,CASSQTRNEQFF,-,-,TRBJ2-1,TRBV5-6
TGTGCCAGCAGTGAAAGGACAGATTCCTACAATGAGCAGTTCTTC,CASSERTDSYNEQFF,-,-,TRBJ2-1,TRBV6-1
TGTGCCAGCAAGGCTAGCGGGATAATCGGCGCAGATACGCAGTATTTT,CASKASGIIGADTQYF,-,TRBD2,TRBJ2-3,TRBV28
TGTGCCAGCAGTATTTCCAGGGGATACACCGGGGAGCTGTTTTTT,CASSISRGYTGELFF,-,-,TRBJ2-2,TRBV7-9
TGTGCCAGTAGTATGGCAGCACAAAGGGGCACTGAAGCTTTCTTT,CASSMAAQRGTEAFF,-,-,TRBJ1-1,TRBV19
TGTGCCAGCAGCCCTGGACTAGCAGAATACAATGAGCAGTTCTTC,CASSPGLAEYNEQFF,-,TRBD2,TRBJ2-1,TRBV7-9
TGTGCCAGCAGCCCCCAAGCCCCGCGCAGCGGGGGCTACACCTTC,CASSPQAPRSGGYTF,-,-,TRBJ1-2,TRBV28
TGTGCCAGCAGTGATGGGCTTGGTACAGTTCCAGCCTCTTACTATGGCTACACCTTC,CASSDGLGTVPASYYGYTF,-,-,TRBJ1-2,TRBV2
TGTGCCAGCAGCTTAGATCTAACTAGCGGTTACAATGAGCAGTTCTTC,CASSLDLTSGYNEQFF,-,TRBD2,TRBJ2-1,TRBV11-2
TGTGCCTGGAGTGGCGGATCTTCGGGCGGAAACACCATATATTTT,CAWSGGSSGGNTIYF,-,-,TRBJ1-3,TRBV30
TGTGCCAGCAGCCGGGGAACAGGCAGCGAGCAGTACTTC,CASSRGTGSEQYF,-,-,TRBJ2-7,TRBV11-3
TGCGCCAGCAGCTTAGGACGGGTGAACACTGAAGCTTTCTTT,CASSLGRVNTEAFF,-,-,TRBJ1-1,TRBV5-1
TGCGCCAGCACCGACGGCCTATACTATGGCTACACCTTC,CASTDGLYYGYTF,-,-,TRBJ1-2,TRBV10-2
TGCGCCAGCAGCTTGGGGCCCCGAATAGCGGGAGGGGAGACCCAGTACTTC,CASSLGPRIAGGETQYF,-,TRBD2,TRBJ2-5,TRBV5-1
TGTGCCAGCTCACCGGATGGGGACATTCAGTACTTC,CASSPDGDIQYF,-,-,TRBJ2-4,TRBV18
TGTGCCAGCAGCTTGGGGACTCTCGTTTCGGAGACCCAGTACTTC,CASSLGTLVSETQYF,-,-,TRBJ2-5,TRBV7-9
TGTGCCTGGAGTGAGATAAACACTGAAGCTTTCTTT,CAWSEINTEAFF,few,-,TRBJ1-1,TRBV30
TGTGCTTCCTCCCGGGACACTGGAAACACCATATATTTT,CASSRDTGNTIYF,few,-,TRBJ1-3,TRBV12-5
TGTGCCAGTAGTATAGATGGAATGGGCCGGGGCTACACCTTC,CASSIDGMGRGYTF,-,-,TRBJ1-2,TRBV19
TGTGCCAGCAGTTACGGGACAGTAGGTGGGAACTATGGCTACACCTTC,CASSYGTVGGNYGYTF,-,TRBD1,TRBJ1-2,TRBV6-5